Presented here are 22 T cell receptor beta chains from one specimen sequenced in a study of neurological immune-mediated disorders. Stated time point: technical triplicate 2. TCRdb redid the calling of the 5' RACE reads with MiXCR, one entry per CDR3 protein. The sample has about 59,000 distinct CDR3 sequences, about 24% seen once. Sequenced: PBMCs. These receptors originate from a man aged 60 to 69 with HTLV-1-associated myelopathy (HAM/TSP).

The chain carries TRBV12-3 or TRBV12-4 and TRBJ2-1, with D perhaps TRBD2 (6 bases). The CDR3 extends over 12 amino acids. Trimming took 5 bases from V and 14 from J, leaving 16 bases between them. CDR3 sequence: CASSLQAGQEFF. The CDR3 DNA follows: TGTGCCAGCAGTCTCCAGGCGGGGCAGGAGTTCTTC.

Many counts were recorded for this clonotype. The chain is built from TRBV11-2 and TRBJ2-1, with D perhaps TRBD2 (10 bases). V was trimmed by 5 bases and J by 6 bases, leaving 29 bases between them. Germline lookup yields CDR1 SGHAT and CDR2 FQNNGV. The CDR3 extends over 19 amino acids. CDR3 in amino acids: CASSHYRGPSGRVRNEQFF. The CDR3 region has the DNA TGTGCCAGCAGCCATTACAGGGGGCCAAGCGGGAGGGTCCGCAATGAGCAGTTCTTC.

There are many counts of this clonotype. The CDR3 sequence: CASSLGRGGSTSPLHF. CDR3 coding DNA: TGTGCCAGCAGCTTAGGGAGGGGCGGTAGTACTTCACCCCTCCACTTT. This chain joins TRBV7-8 and TRBJ1-6; a possible D gene is TRBD1 (5 bases). Germline CDR1 is SGHVS and CDR2 is FQNEAQ. The CDR3 length is 16 residues. Trimming took 1 base from V and 9 from J, leaving 16 bases between them.

The table lists this clonotype with many counts. This sequence joins TRBV20-1 and TRBJ1-2, with no clear D. The CDR3 loop spans 10 amino acids. CDR1 is DFQATT, CDR2 SNEGSKA, per germline (reference sequence). V dropped 4 bases and J dropped 8 bases, with 8 bases sitting between them. The CDR3 is CSAMPYGYTF. The CDR3 DNA follows: TGCAGTGCTATGCCCTACGGCTACACCTTC.

There are many counts of this clonotype. This sequence joins TRBV15 and TRBJ2-5; possible D gene TRBD2, 5 bases. Germline loops: CDR1 LNHNV, CDR2 YYDKDF (reference sequence). The CDR3 is made up of 13 amino acids. V lost 8 bases, J lost 1 base, and 11 bases lay in between. The CDR3 loop reads CATAEGPQETQYF. CDR3 nucleotide sequence: TGTGCCACCGCCGAGGGTCCCCAAGAGACCCAGTACTTC. Together with reference TRBV15 and TRBJ2-5, the CDR3 gives the full variable domain: DAMVIQNPRYQVTQFGKPVTLSCSQTLNHNVMYWYQQKSSQAPKLLFHYYDKDFNNEADTPDNFQSRRPNTSFCFLDIRSPGLGDTAMYLCATAEGPQETQYFGPGTRLLVL.

In this sample, this clonotype turned up many times. The V and J genes are TRBV3-1 and TRBJ2-3; D might be TRBD2 (7 bases). The length of the CDR3 is 11 residues. CDR1 is LGHDT, CDR2 YNNKEL, per germline (reference sequence). The germline V and J ends were trimmed by 8 bases and 6 bases, with 9 bases remaining between them. The DNA for the CDR3 is TGTGCCAGCCGGGGGGCCGATACGCAGTATTTT. Its protein product is CASRGADTQYF.

This clonotype has a count of ten or more. J is TRBJ2-7 and V is TRBV7-2, with D unresolved. Trimming removed 3 bases from V and 5 bases from J, with 11 bases in between. The CDR3 extends over 13 amino acids. Germline CDR1 reads SGHTA; CDR2 reads FQGNSA. CDR3 in amino acids: CASSFISVDEQYF. CDR3 nucleotide sequence: TGTGCCAGCAGCTTTATCAGCGTCGACGAGCAGTACTTC.

This clonotype was counted ten times or more. The J gene is TRBJ2-7, the V gene TRBV5-1; D possibly corresponds to TRBD1 (6 bases). The ends were cut back, 0 bases at V and 0 bases at J, with 10 bases in the middle. Germline-derived CDR1 and CDR2 are SGHRS and YFSETQ. The length of the CDR3 is 15 residues. The CDR3 here is CASSLEGQHSYEQYF. The CDR3 nucleotides are TGCGCCAGCAGCTTGGAGGGACAACACTCCTACGAGCAGTACTTC.

This clonotype was counted ten times or more. This chain uses TRBV14 with TRBJ2-5; D is possibly TRBD2 (6 bases). V gave up 1 base and J gave up 4 bases, with 10 bases separating them. The V gene's germline CDR1 is SGHDN and CDR2 FVKESK. The CDR3 extends over 14 amino acids. CDR3 sequence: CASSQVDGGETQYF. The CDR3 bases are TGTGCCAGCAGCCAAGTGGACGGGGGAGAGACCCAGTACTTC.

Ten or more counts support this clonotype. This rearrangement joins TRBV7-9 to TRBJ2-1, with D uncertain. The CDR3 loop spans 13 amino acids. V lost 1 base and J lost 4, with 5 bases in between. Germline V gene sequence: CDR1 SEHNR, CDR2 FQNEAQ (reference sequence). CDR3 nucleotides: TGTGCCAGCAGCTTAGACAGATACAATGAGCAGTTCTTC. This encodes CASSLDRYNEQFF. Complete variable domain (other parts from reference TRBV7-9 and TRBJ2-1): DTGVSQNPRHKITKRGQNVTFRCDPISEHNRLYWYRQTLGQGPEFLTYFQNEAQLEKSRLLSDRFSAERPKGSFSTLEIQRTEQGDSAMYLCASSLDRYNEQFFGPGTRLTVL.

This clonotype has at least ten counts. J is TRBJ2-2 and V is TRBV5-1; D perhaps matches TRBD1 (6 bases). CDR1 and CDR2 from the germline V gene are SGHRS and YFSETQ. V gave up 4 bases and J gave up 0 bases, with 10 bases separating them. This CDR3 contains 15 residues. The CDR3 region is CASSPGQSNTGELFF. The CDR3, as DNA: TGCGCCAGCAGCCCCGGACAGTCGAACACCGGGGAGCTGTTTTTT. Filled out from reference TRBV5-1 and TRBJ2-2, the complete variable domain reads KAGVTQTPRYLIKTRGQQVTLSCSPISGHRSVSWYQQTPGQGLQFLFEYFSETQRNKGNFPGRFSGRQFSNSRSEMNVSTLELGDSALYLCASSPGQSNTGELFFGEGSRLTVL.

This clonotype was counted ten times or more. This chain uses TRBV7-3 with TRBJ1-2; TRBD1 matches 10 bases. This CDR3 region has 16 residues. Trimming cost V 5 bases and J 6 bases; bases outside gene matches: 12. Germline loops: CDR1 SGHTA, CDR2 FQGTGA. The CDR3 here is CASSTRQGATANGYTF. CDR3 DNA sequence: TGTGCCAGCAGCACCCGACAGGGGGCTACGGCCAATGGCTACACCTTC.

The genes are TRBV12-3 or TRBV12-4 and TRBJ1-4; TRBD1 agrees at 9 bases. This CDR3 has 13 residues. V lost 6 bases to trimming and J lost 7 bases; unmatched junction nucleotides: 3. The CDR3 nucleotides are TGTGCCAGCAGAAGACAGGGGGTTGAAAAACTGTTTTTT. As protein: CASRRQGVEKLFF.

This clonotype came up many times. The chain is built from TRBV5-1 and TRBJ2-2; a possible D gene is TRBD2 (6 bases). Germline CDR1 SGHRS, CDR2 YFSETQ. This CDR3 comprises 14 residues. Trimming left V 5 bases short and J 0 bases short, with 8 bases between. The CDR3 nucleotides are TGCGCCAGCAGTAGGACTACGAACACCGGGGAGCTGTTTTTT. Its protein product is CASSRTTNTGELFF. The entire variable domain, with the rest obtained from reference TRBV5-1 and TRBJ2-2, is as follows: KAGVTQTPRYLIKTRGQQVTLSCSPISGHRSVSWYQQTPGQGLQFLFEYFSETQRNKGNFPGRFSGRQFSNSRSEMNVSTLELGDSALYLCASSRTTNTGELFFGEGSRLTVL.

This clonotype has ten or more counts. The V call is TRBV5-6, the J call TRBJ2-7; TRBD2 might be the D (5 bases). Germline lookup yields CDR1 SGHDT and CDR2 YYEEEE. V was clipped by 4 bases and J by 2 bases, with 13 bases between them. This CDR3 is 14 amino acids long. The CDR3 sequence: CASSLWTFPYEQYF. In DNA, the CDR3 is TGTGCCAGCAGCCTATGGACTTTTCCCTACGAGCAGTACTTC. Drawing the rest from reference TRBV5-6 and TRBJ2-7, the complete variable domain is DAGVTQSPTHLIKTRGQQVTLRCSPKSGHDTVSWYQQALGQGPQFIFQYYEEEERQRGNFPDRFSGHQFPNYSSELNVNALLLGDSALYLCASSLWTFPYEQYFGPGTRLTVT.

This clonotype was seen more than once but under ten times. The chain couples TRBV3-1 to TRBJ1-6, with D tentatively TRBD1 (6 bases). Trimming took off 6 bases at V and 0 bases at J, with 9 bases between the two ends. The length of the CDR3 is 15 residues. Germline V gene lookup returns CDR1 LGHDT and CDR2 YNNKEL (reference sequence). The CDR3 sequence is CASRDSGSYNSPLHF. The CDR3 coding sequence is TGTGCCAGCAGGGACAGTGGCTCCTATAATTCACCCCTCCACTTT.

This clonotype occurred many times. For the CDR3, the DNA is TGTGCCAGCAGTGACGCTCAAAGGGGTGCTCGGGAGCAGTACTTC. It codes for CASSDAQRGAREQYF. V and J are TRBV25-1 and TRBJ2-7; a possible D gene is TRBD1 (5 bases). The CDR3 spans 15 residues. With 3 bases removed from V and 7 bases from J, the gap between germline ends came to 19 bases. Germline V gene lookup returns CDR1 MGHDK and CDR2 SYGVNS.

This clonotype was counted at least ten times. The V and J genes are TRBV29-1 and TRBJ2-5; no firm D call. The ends were cut back, 4 bases at V and 5 bases at J, with 5 bases in the middle. The CDR3 contains 10 residues. Germline loops: CDR1 SQVTM, CDR2 ANQGSEA. The CDR3 DNA reads as TGCAGCGTTGGAGAGGAGACCCAGTACTTC. This sequence encodes CSVGEETQYF.

This clonotype has ten or more counts. Here the CDR3 reads CASSLGASGLNEQYF. DNA of the CDR3: TGCGCCAGCAGCTTGGGCGCGTCAGGTTTAAACGAGCAGTACTTC. The chain has TRBV5-1 and TRBJ2-7, with D uncertain. Germline CDR1 and CDR2: SGHRS and YFSETQ. The CDR3 extends over 15 amino acids. Trimming removed 0 bases from V and 5 bases from J, with 15 bases in between.

The chain joins TRBV15 to TRBJ2-5, with D tentatively TRBD2 (5 bases). The CDR3 has 14 amino acids. Germline lookup yields CDR1 LNHNV and CDR2 YYDKDF (reference sequence). V lost 4 bases and J lost 5, with 14 bases in between. The CDR3 coding sequence is TGTGCCACCAGCACCTCGGGGTCTTGGGAGACCCAGTACTTC. Its protein is CATSTSGSWETQYF. Full variable domain (missing parts from reference TRBV15 and TRBJ2-5): DAMVIQNPRYQVTQFGKPVTLSCSQTLNHNVMYWYQQKSSQAPKLLFHYYDKDFNNEADTPDNFQSRRPNTSFCFLDIRSPGLGDTAMYLCATSTSGSWETQYFGPGTRLLVL.

This chain connects TRBV4-1 to TRBJ2-2; 11 nucleotides agree with TRBD2. The germline V gene has CDR1 MGHRA and CDR2 YSYEKL. After removal of 2 bases from V and 9 bases from J, the junction contained 8 bases not matched to a gene. The CDR3 is 16 amino acids. The CDR3: CASSQTSGSRTRELFF. CDR3 DNA: TGCGCCAGCAGCCAAACTAGCGGGAGTAGGACCAGGGAGCTGTTTTTT.

J is TRBJ2-4 and V is TRBV11-3, with D tentatively TRBD1 or TRBD2 (7 bases each). This CDR3 is built from 16 residues. The V and J ends lost 2 bases and 7 bases respectively, with 18 bases between them. From germline, CDR1 is SGHNT and CDR2 YENEEA. CDR3 coding DNA: TGTGCCAGCAGCTTACAGGGGGGGGGAGGGAGGAACATTCAGTACTTC. It specifies CASSLQGGGGRNIQYF. Combining the CDR3 with reference TRBV11-3 and TRBJ2-4 gives the whole variable domain EAGVVQSPRYKIIEKKQPVAFWCNPISGHNTLYWYLQNLGQGPELLIRYENEEAVDDSQLPKDRFSAERLKGVDSTLKIQPAELGDSAVYLCASSLQGGGGRNIQYFGAGTRLSVL.